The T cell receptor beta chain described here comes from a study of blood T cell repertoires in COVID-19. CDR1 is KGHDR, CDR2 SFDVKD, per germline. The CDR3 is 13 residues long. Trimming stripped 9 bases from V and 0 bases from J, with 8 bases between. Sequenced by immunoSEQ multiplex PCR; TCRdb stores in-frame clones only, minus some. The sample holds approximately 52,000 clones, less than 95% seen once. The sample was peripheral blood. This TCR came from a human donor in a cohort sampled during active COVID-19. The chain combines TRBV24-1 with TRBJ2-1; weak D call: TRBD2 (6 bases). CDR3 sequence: CATRGTSYNEQFF. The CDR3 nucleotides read TGTGCCACCCGGGGGACCTCCTACAATGAGCAGTTCTTC.